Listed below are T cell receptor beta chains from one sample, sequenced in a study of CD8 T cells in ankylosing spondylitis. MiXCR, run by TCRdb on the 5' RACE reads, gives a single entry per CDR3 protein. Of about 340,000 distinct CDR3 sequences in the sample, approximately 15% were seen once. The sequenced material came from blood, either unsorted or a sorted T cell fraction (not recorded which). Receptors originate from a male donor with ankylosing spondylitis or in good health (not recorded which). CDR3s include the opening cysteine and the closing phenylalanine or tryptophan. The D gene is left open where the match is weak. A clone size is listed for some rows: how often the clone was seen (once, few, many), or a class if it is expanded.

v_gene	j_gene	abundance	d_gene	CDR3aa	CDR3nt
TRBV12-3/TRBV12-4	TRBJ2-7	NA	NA	CASTPGQPYEQYF	TGTGCCAGCACCCCAGGACAGCCCTACGAGCAGTACTTC
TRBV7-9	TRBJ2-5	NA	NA	CASSRKPAREETQYF	TGTGCCAGCAGCCGGAAGCCCGCCAGGGAAGAGACCCAGTACTTC
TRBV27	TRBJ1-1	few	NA	CASSSLDTGTEAFF	TGTGCCAGCAGTTCCTTAGACACGGGCACTGAAGCTTTCTTT
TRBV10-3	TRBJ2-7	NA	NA	CATTKGDGTYEQYF	TGTGCCACCACAAAGGGGGATGGGACCTACGAGCAGTACTTC
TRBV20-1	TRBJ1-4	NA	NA	CSARVVNEKLFF	TGCAGTGCCAGGGTGGTTAATGAAAAACTGTTTTTT
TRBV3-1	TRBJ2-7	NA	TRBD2	CASSQGTSGRLLLYEQYF	TGTGCCAGCAGCCAAGGAACTAGCGGGAGGCTCCTACTCTACGAGCAGTACTTC
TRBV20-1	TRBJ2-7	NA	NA	CSANRVNEQYF	TGCAGTGCTAACAGGGTAAACGAGCAGTACTTC
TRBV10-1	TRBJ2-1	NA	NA	CASNPVPNEQFF	TGCGCCAGCAACCCCGTGCCCAATGAGCAGTTCTTC
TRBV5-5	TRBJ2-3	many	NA	CASSLVRGTDTQYF	TGTGCCAGCAGCTTGGTTCGGGGGACAGATACGCAGTATTTT
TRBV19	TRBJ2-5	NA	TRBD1	CASSRTGGWETQYF	TGTGCCAGTAGCCGGACAGGGGGCTGGGAGACCCAGTACTTC
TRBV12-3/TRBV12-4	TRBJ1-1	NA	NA	CASLLGENTEAFF	TGTGCCAGCCTCCTTGGAGAGAACACTGAAGCTTTCTTT
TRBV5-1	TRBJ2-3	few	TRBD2	CASSLVAGFTDTQYF	TGCGCCAGCAGCTTGGTAGCGGGGTTTACAGATACGCAGTATTTT
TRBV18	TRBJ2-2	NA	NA	CASSPWTLRAGELFF	TGTGCCAGCTCACCATGGACTCTCAGGGCCGGGGAGCTGTTTTTT
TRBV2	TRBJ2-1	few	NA	CASRGTYRDNEQFF	TGTGCCAGCAGAGGTACCTATCGGGACAATGAGCAGTTCTTC
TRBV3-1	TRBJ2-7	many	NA	CASSLNRASYEQYF	TGTGCCAGCAGCCTAAACAGGGCCTCCTACGAGCAGTACTTC
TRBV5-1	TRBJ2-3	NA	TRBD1	CASSTGQGGDTQYF	TGCGCCAGCAGCACCGGACAGGGTGGAGATACGCAGTATTTT
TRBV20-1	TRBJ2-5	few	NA	CSATTQETQYF	TGCAGTGCTACCACTCAAGAGACCCAGTACTTC
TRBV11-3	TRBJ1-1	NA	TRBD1	CASSSPPGGRDTEAFF	TGTGCCAGCAGCTCTCCCCCAGGGGGTAGGGACACTGAAGCTTTCTTT
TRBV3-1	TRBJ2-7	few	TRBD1	CASSAQEGQGSYEQYF	TGTGCCAGCAGCGCTCAAGAGGGACAGGGATCCTACGAGCAGTACTTC
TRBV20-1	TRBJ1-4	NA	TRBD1	CSATTGRNEKLFF	TGCAGTGCTACGACAGGGCGTAATGAAAAACTGTTTTTT
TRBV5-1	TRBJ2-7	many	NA	CASKGEYEQYF	TGCGCCAGCAAAGGAGAATACGAGCAGTACTTC
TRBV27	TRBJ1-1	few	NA	CASSLEASDTEAFF	TGTGCCAGCAGTTTAGAGGCGAGTGATACTGAAGCTTTCTTT
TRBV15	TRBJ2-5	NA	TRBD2	CATTPSLAGGLQETQYF	TGTGCCACCACCCCAAGTCTAGCGGGGGGGTTACAAGAGACCCAGTACTTC
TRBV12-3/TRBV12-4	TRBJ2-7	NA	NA	CASSLVELKGSEQYF	TGTGCCAGCAGTTTAGTGGAGTTGAAGGGGAGCGAGCAGTACTTC
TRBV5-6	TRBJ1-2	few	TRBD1	CASSVRDRGSNGYTF	TGTGCCAGCAGCGTCCGGGACAGGGGGTCTAATGGCTACACCTTC
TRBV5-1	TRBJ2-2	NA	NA	CASSATGNTGELFF	TGCGCCAGCAGCGCCACAGGGAACACCGGGGAGCTGTTTTTT
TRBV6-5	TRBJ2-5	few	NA	CASSYGQPGTQYF	TGTGCCAGCAGTTACGGACAGCCTGGGACCCAGTACTTC
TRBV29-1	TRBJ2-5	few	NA	CSVELQGQETQYF	TGCAGCGTTGAACTTCAGGGTCAGGAGACCCAGTACTTC
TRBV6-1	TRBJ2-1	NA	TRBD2	CASSRTSGAFYNEQFF	TGTGCCAGCAGTCGGACTAGCGGGGCCTTCTACAATGAGCAGTTCTTC